The present TCR beta chain was sequenced within a study of Ad26.COV2.S vaccination and SARS-CoV-2 variants (dated by TCRdb to about 2021). Some background on the complete study: Donors in the vaccine arm were drawn from COV1001, a multicentre, randomized, double-blind, placebo-controlled phase I-IIa trial testing Ad26.COV2.S in healthy adults. Ad26.COV2.S was administered intramuscularly at a dose of 5x10^10 or 1x10^11 viral particles, either as one shot or as two shots given 56 days apart. TCRbeta repertoire sequencing was used to assess the specificity and breadth of SARS-CoV-2-reactive T cell receptors after Ad26.COV2.S vaccination. A total of some 30 samples were included in the TCR-sequenced set, comprising some 20 Ad26.COV2.S vaccine recipients, 5 placebo recipients and 8 SARS-CoV-2 convalescent individuals. Trial participants were randomized into five groups of five, in which low-dose or high-dose Ad26.COV2.S was given once or twice, or placebo was given on both occasions. Blinding of investigators to trial group allocation was maintained during experiments and outcome assessment. Broad study findings and their caveats: It was noted by the authors that total T cell responses may have been underestimated by the TCR breadth and depth analyses. Higher spike-specific TCR breadth was observed in Ad26.COV2.S recipients than in placebo recipients (P = 0.0014). Comparable non-spike TCR breadth was observed between vaccine and placebo recipients, consistent with only spike being contained in the vaccine. After vaccination, spike-specific CD8+ and CD4+ T cell responses were reported to show substantial breadth. The study was not powered for comparison of responses between vaccine doses or regimens.

The immunoSEQ Assay was used to sequence TCRbeta CDR3 regions. After extraction, genomic DNA underwent amplification by bias-controlled multiplex PCR, followed by high-throughput sequencing. The study's own analysis went as follows. Collapsing and filtering of sequences were performed to quantify the absolute abundance of each unique TCRbeta CDR3 region. T cell fraction was estimated by normalizing TCRbeta template counts to usable DNA, with usable DNA measured through amplification of reference genes found in all nucleated cells. Repertoire TCRs were annotated as SARS-CoV-2-specific by exact matching of V gene, CDR3 amino acid sequence and J gene to a known reactive TCR set. The reference SARS-CoV-2 TCR set was derived from MIRA and filtered for enrichment in COVID-19-positive ImmuneCODE repertoires, a step that removed public or cross-reactive TCRs. Using the MIRA antigens, annotated TCRs were further analysed by specific ORF or by position within an ORF. Breadth was defined as annotated unique rearrangements over total unique productive rearrangements; depth was the summed frequency of those rearrangements. Two-sided Wilcoxon rank-sum tests were used to compare TCR breadth between groups. TCRdb provides this immuneACCESS table in a form limited to in-frame rearrangements. Some clones are lacking; in checked studies, under half of them reflect an unresolved V gene, and why the rest are absent is not known. D and trimming were read from the DNA, whereas the V and J calls and clone size are those reported in that table. This sample is represented by about 680,000 clones; 89% of them were singletons. Roughly 1.5% of the sample is held by the ten biggest clonotypes.

The CDR3 spans 18 residues, from the cysteine through the phenylalanine. Only CDR3 DNA is held: 54 bases, read in frame from base 1. According to the germline V gene, CDR1 reads LGHNA and CDR2 reads YNFKEQ. V is reduced by 1 base and J by 2 bases, leaving a spacing of 20 bases between them. This clone was detected a few times. The antigen this receptor binds is unknown. No much larger clone is present one base from it, and per-base qualities are unavailable. The treatment or condition label of this sample denotes: around 19 received Ad26.COV2.S at low or high dose, single or two shots; about 5 received placebo; per-sample allocation not given. For vaccine and placebo recipients, the sequenced repertoires came from samples collected on day 63 after the first injection. In Cohort 1b, about two dozen adults aged 18-55 years were enrolled at a single site in Boston, USA, between 29 July and 7 August 2020. Ad26.COV2.S was a replication-incompetent adenovirus type 26 vector that expressed a prefusion-stabilized SARS-CoV-2 spike protein derived from the original Wuhan strain.

The specimen was peripheral blood, collected in a trial of Ad26.COV2.S vaccine versus placebo. The source is a person between 18 and 65 years old who received the Ad26.COV2.S COVID-19 vaccine or a placebo. The chain is encoded by TRBV4-2 joined to TRBJ1-1, and TRBD1 may be the D gene, going by 5 matching bases. Here the CDR3 is given as CASSQAPLTEGGNTEAFF. The DNA sequence is given as TGTGCCAGCAGCCAAGCCCCATTGACAGAGGGAGGAAACACTGAAGCTTTCTTT.